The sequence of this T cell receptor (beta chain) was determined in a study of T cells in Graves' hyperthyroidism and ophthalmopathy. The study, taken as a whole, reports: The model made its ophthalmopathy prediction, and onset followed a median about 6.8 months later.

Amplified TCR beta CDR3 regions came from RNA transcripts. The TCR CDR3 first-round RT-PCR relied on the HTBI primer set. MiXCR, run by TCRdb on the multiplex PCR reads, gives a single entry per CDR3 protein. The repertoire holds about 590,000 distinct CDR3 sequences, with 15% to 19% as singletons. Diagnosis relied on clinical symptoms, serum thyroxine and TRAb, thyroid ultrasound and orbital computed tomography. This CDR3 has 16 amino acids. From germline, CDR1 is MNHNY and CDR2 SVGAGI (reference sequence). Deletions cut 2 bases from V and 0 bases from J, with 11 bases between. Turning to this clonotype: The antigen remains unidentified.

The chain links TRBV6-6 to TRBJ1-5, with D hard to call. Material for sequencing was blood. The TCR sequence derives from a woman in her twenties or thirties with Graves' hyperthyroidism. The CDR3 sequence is CASSYGQPYSNQPQHF. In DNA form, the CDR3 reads TGTGCCAGCAGTTACGGGCAGCCCTATAGCAATCAGCCCCAGCATTTT.